This entry concerns a single T cell receptor (beta chain). Its antigen is unidentified. This record comes from a study of cytomegalovirus exposure and HLA in healthy donors. Whole-study results and caveats: In a later analysis, a genetic analysis reported fewer productive-TCR N-insertions in an Asian-associated ancestry cluster than the cohort average. Sequencing artifact likely explains a cluster of highly shared sequence variants.

This PCR relied on a set of 60 Vbeta primers and 13 Jbeta primers. Assay: immunoSEQ multiplex PCR; the TCRdb copy retains only in-frame clones and omits some. The sample includes approximately 110,000 clones, 79% of them seen just once. This TCR derives from a woman aged 40 to 50 in good health and CMV-seronegative. Sequenced: PBMCs.

CDR3 protein: CASSGDTSYEQYF. The CDR3 nucleotides are TGTGCCAGCAGCGGGGACACCTCCTACGAGCAGTACTTC. The V call is TRBV9, the J call TRBJ2-5; D might be TRBD1 (6 bases). The J call may not be correct, given that the DNA end is closer to TRBJ2-7. The germline CDR1 and CDR2 sequences are SGDLS and YYNGEE. The CDR3 has 13 amino acids.